These T cell receptor beta chains were read from a single sample in a study of PD-L1 blockade in urothelial cancer. Profiling relied on immunoSEQ multiplex PCR, and the TCRdb table lists in-frame clones only, not all of them. The sample consists of some 48,000 clones, 80% to 90% of them appearing once. The material sequenced was PBMCs, taken around atezolizumab (anti-PD-L1) treatment. All receptors derive from a man in his 70s with urothelial cancer. CDR3s include the opening cysteine and the closing phenylalanine or tryptophan. The D gene is left open where the match is weak. Not every row has a clone size; where given, it reads once, few, many or a size class.

TRBV7-9	TRBJ2-5	-	-	CASSLAGRQETQYF	TGTGCCAGCAGCTTAGCCGGTAGACAAGAGACCCAGTACTTC
TRBV19	TRBJ2-7	-	TRBD2	CASSIGGSSYEQYF	TGTGCCAGTAGTATCGGGGGGAGTTCCTACGAGCAGTACTTC
TRBV7-8	TRBJ1-3	once	-	CASSLTGSGNTIYF	TGTGCCAGCAGCTTGACGGGCTCTGGAAACACCATATATTTT
TRBV6-1	TRBJ1-4	-	-	CASSLGGARDEKLFF	TGTGCCAGCAGTTTAGGGGGGGCGCGGGATGAAAAACTGTTTTTT
TRBV19	TRBJ2-2	-	-	CASSASDTGELFF	TGTGCCAGTAGTGCTAGCGACACCGGGGAGCTGTTTTTT
TRBV28	TRBJ2-2	-	-	CASSFPSAHTGELFF	TGTGCCAGCAGTTTCCCTAGCGCCCACACCGGGGAGCTGTTTTTT
TRBV28	TRBJ2-2	-	TRBD2	CASSSLAGEDTGELFF	TGTGCCAGCAGTTCACTAGCGGGAGAGGACACCGGGGAGCTGTTTTTT
TRBV6-1	TRBJ2-1	-	TRBD2	CASTRAGPEQFF	TGTGCCAGCACCAGAGCGGGGCCTGAGCAGTTCTTC
TRBV28	TRBJ1-5	-	TRBD1	CASSTDREEDQPQHF	TGTGCCAGCAGTACCGACAGGGAGGAGGATCAGCCCCAGCATTTT
TRBV27	TRBJ2-7	few	-	CASSLRGHSSYEQYF	TGTGCCAGCAGTTTACGGGGACACTCATCCTACGAGCAGTACTTC
TRBV7-2	TRBJ2-3	-	-	CASSLHGSSTDTQYF	TGTGCCAGCAGCTTGCACGGGAGTAGCACAGATACGCAGTATTTT
TRBV9	TRBJ2-1	-	TRBD2	CASSVATAGGPIYNEQFF	TGTGCCAGCAGCGTAGCTACGGCGGGAGGGCCCATTTACAATGAGCAGTTCTTC
TRBV4-1	TRBJ2-1	-	-	CASSQGALGTGEQFF	TGCGCCAGCAGCCAAGGGGCCCTTGGTACAGGTGAGCAGTTCTTC
TRBV6-1	TRBJ2-7	-	TRBD2	CASSEAPSGYPYEQYF	TGTGCCAGCAGTGAAGCGCCTAGCGGATATCCCTACGAGCAGTACTTC
TRBV7-2	TRBJ2-3	-	-	CASSLQGSTDTQYF	TGTGCCAGCAGCTTACAGGGGTCCACAGATACGCAGTATTTT
TRBV15	TRBJ2-7	-	-	CATSRDLAGAYEQYF	TGTGCCACCAGCAGAGATCTCGCAGGGGCCTACGAGCAGTACTTC